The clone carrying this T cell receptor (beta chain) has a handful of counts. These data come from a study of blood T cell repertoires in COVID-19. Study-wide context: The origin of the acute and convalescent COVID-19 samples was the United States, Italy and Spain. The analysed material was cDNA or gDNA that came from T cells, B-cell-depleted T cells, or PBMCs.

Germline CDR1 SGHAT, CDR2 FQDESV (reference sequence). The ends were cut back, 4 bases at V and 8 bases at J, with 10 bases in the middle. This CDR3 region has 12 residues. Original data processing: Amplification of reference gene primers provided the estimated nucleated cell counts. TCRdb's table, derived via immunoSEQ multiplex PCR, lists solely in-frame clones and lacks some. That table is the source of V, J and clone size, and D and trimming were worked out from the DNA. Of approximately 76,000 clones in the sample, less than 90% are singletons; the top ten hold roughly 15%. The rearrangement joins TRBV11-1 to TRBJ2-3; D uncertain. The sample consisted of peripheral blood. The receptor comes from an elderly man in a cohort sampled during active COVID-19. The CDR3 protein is CASSSGPRTQYF. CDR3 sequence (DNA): TGTGCCAGCAGCTCAGGTCCCCGTACGCAGTATTTT.